Listed below are T cell receptor beta chains from one sample, sequenced in a study of blood T cell repertoires in COVID-19. Assay: immunoSEQ multiplex PCR; the TCRdb copy retains only in-frame clones and omits some. The table lists roughly 300,000 clones, 85% to 90% of them singletons. The sequenced sample was PBMCs or T cells enriched from blood (not recorded which). All receptors come from a young woman who had recovered from COVID-19. CDR3s include the opening cysteine and the closing phenylalanine or tryptophan. D genes are given only for firm matches. Not every row has a clone size; where given, it reads once, few, many or a size class.

once,TRBD1,TRBJ1-1,TRBV7-3,13,CASSLGQGQVAFF,TGTGCCAGCAGCTTAGGACAGGGCCAGGTAGCTTTCTTT
NA,NA,TRBJ1-3,TRBV6-6,14,CATRAQGVGNTIYF,TGTGCCACCCGAGCACAGGGAGTTGGAAACACCATATATTTT
few,TRBD1,TRBJ2-2,TRBV18,18,CASSHRDRGPTNTGELFF,TGTGCCAGCTCACACCGGGACAGGGGGCCTACGAACACCGGGGAGCTGTTTTTT
NA,NA,TRBJ2-2,TRBV18,16,CASSPSSAANTGELFF,TGTGCCAGCTCACCTTCTAGCGCCGCGAACACCGGGGAGCTGTTTTTT
NA,TRBD2,TRBJ2-1,TRBV7-9,11,CASSSGGEQFF,TGTGCCAGCAGCTCGGGGGGTGAGCAGTTCTTC
NA,TRBD1,TRBJ2-2,TRBV27,13,CASSSAGGWELFF,TGTGCCAGCAGTTCCGCAGGGGGTTGGGAGCTGTTTTTT
NA,NA,TRBJ2-1,TRBV6-5,16,CASSYSQVVGINEQFF,TGTGCCAGCAGTTACTCCCAGGTAGTCGGAATCAATGAGCAGTTCTTC
NA,TRBD2,TRBJ2-1,TRBV28,15,CASSLGGGTPNEQFF,TGTGCCAGCAGTTTAGGGGGAGGGACCCCCAATGAGCAGTTCTTC
NA,NA,TRBJ1-2,TRBV27,13,CASRGDRTYGYTF,TGTGCCAGCAGGGGAGACAGGACGTATGGCTACACCTTC
NA,TRBD1,TRBJ2-7,TRBV9,13,CASSVETGGEQYF,TGTGCCAGCAGCGTAGAAACAGGGGGTGAGCAGTACTTC
NA,TRBD1,TRBJ1-1,TRBV12-3/TRBV12-4,13,CASSGQEDTEAFF,TGTGCCAGCAGTGGACAGGAGGACACTGAAGCTTTCTTT
NA,NA,TRBJ1-2,TRBV13,13,CASSSGLGHGYTF,TGTGCCAGCAGTTCCGGGTTGGGGCATGGCTACACCTTC
NA,NA,TRBJ1-5,TRBV6-5,12,CASSYSGGPQHF,TGTGCCAGCAGTTACTCCGGAGGGCCCCAGCATTTT
NA,TRBD2,TRBJ2-3,TRBV7-2,17,CASSSLSSGGPTDTQYF,TGTGCCAGCAGCTCCCTGTCTAGCGGGGGGCCCACAGATACGCAGTATTTT
NA,NA,TRBJ1-1,TRBV7-2,14,CASSKRASGTEAFF,TGTGCCAGCAGCAAAAGGGCAAGCGGGACTGAAGCTTTCTTT
NA,TRBD1,TRBJ2-2,TRBV30,16,CAWEPGQGVNTGELFF,TGTGCCTGGGAACCGGGACAGGGGGTGAACACCGGGGAGCTGTTTTTT
NA,TRBD2,TRBJ2-3,TRBV30,14,CAWSFSGTTDTQYF,TGTGCCTGGAGCTTTAGCGGGACAACAGATACGCAGTATTTT